This TCR beta chain was sequenced during a study of blood T cell repertoires in COVID-19. As for the study in general: The cDNA or gDNA used as material had been derived from T cells, B-cell-depleted T cells, or PBMCs.

The CDR3 runs 14 residues. In germline, CDR1 is MNHEY, CDR2 SVGEGT. The germline V and J ends were trimmed by 2 bases and 7 bases, with 12 bases remaining between them. Authors' analysis steps: By means of reference gene primer amplification, nucleated cell counts were estimated. Generated by immunoSEQ multiplex PCR, the TCRdb table keeps only in-frame clones and is missing some. V and J calls and clone size are as listed in that table; D and trimming were resolved from the DNA. Here the sample spans some 180,000 clones, 65% to 85% being singletons. This chain joins TRBV6-2 or TRBV6-3 and TRBJ2-4; D possibly corresponds to TRBD2 (6 bases). The specimen was PBMCs or T cells enriched from blood (not recorded which). The receptor was isolated from a woman in her 30s who had been exposed to COVID-19. CDR3 coding DNA: TGTGCCAGCAGTTACAGCGGGTTAGGGAACATTCAGTACTTC. Translation: CASSYSGLGNIQYF.